The 14 T cell receptor beta chains listed next were all sequenced from one sample in a study of T cell responses to AZD1222 COVID-19 vaccine. This table comes from immunoSEQ multiplex PCR, and its TCRdb copy is limited to in-frame clones, with some not included. The table lists about 190,000 clones, 80% to 90% of them singletons. Sequenced material: peripheral blood, taken on day 0 of AZD1222 vaccination. These receptor sequences come from an adult in good health.

This clone was detected a few times. The chain recombines TRBV5-4 with TRBJ1-4, with D tentatively TRBD1 (5 bases). CDR3 length: 15 amino acids. V shed 0 bases and J shed 4 bases, with 10 bases lying between them. Germline V gives CDR1 SGHNT, CDR2 YYREEE (reference sequence). The chain's CDR3 is CASSLGGSGNEKLFF. DNA of the CDR3: TGTGCCAGCAGCTTGGGGGGCTCCGGTAATGAAAAACTGTTTTTT.

V gene TRBV7-2 combines with J gene TRBJ2-5; D is tentatively TRBD1 or TRBD2 (5 bases each). The germline V gene has CDR1 SGHTA and CDR2 FQGNSA. V shed 3 bases and J shed 1 base, with 9 bases lying between them. This CDR3 is built from 14 residues. CDR3 amino acids: CASSLPGLQETQYF. The CDR3 nucleotides read TGTGCCAGCAGCTTGCCGGGGCTCCAAGAGACCCAGTACTTC.

The chain employs TRBV5-4 and TRBJ2-4, with 9 bases identical to TRBD2. The V segment lost 4 bases and the J segment 6 bases; nucleotides outside the gene matches: 5. Germline V gene data show CDR1 as SGHNT and CDR2 as YYREEE (reference sequence). There are 14 residues in the CDR3. The CDR3 sequence is CASSPVGLANIQYF. The DNA for the CDR3 is TGTGCCAGCAGCCCGGTGGGACTAGCAAACATTCAGTACTTC.

The rearrangement joins TRBV13 to TRBJ1-2; D might be TRBD1 (6 bases). In germline, CDR1 is PRHDT, CDR2 FYEKMQ (reference sequence). CDR3 length: 13 amino acids. V lost 5 bases and J lost 7, with 14 bases in between. The DNA for the CDR3 is TGTGCCAGCAGCCAACAGGGTCGAAGTGGCTACACCTTC. It encodes CASSQQGRSGYTF.

In this sample, this clone turned up a few times. The genes are TRBV19 and TRBJ1-2; no firm D call. Germline values: CDR1 LNHDA, CDR2 SQIVND (reference sequence). V shed 0 bases and J shed 3 bases, with 8 bases lying between them. This CDR3 spans 14 amino acids. The CDR3 is CASSIDPTDYGYTF. Written as DNA, the CDR3 is TGTGCCAGTAGTATAGACCCGACCGACTATGGCTACACCTTC.

The chain links TRBV27 to TRBJ1-1, with 9 nucleotides matching TRBD1. Germline V gene sequence: CDR1 MNHEY, CDR2 SMNVEV (reference sequence). The CDR3 contains 16 residues. The ends lost 1 base at V and 0 bases at J; junction bases unmatched: 3. The CDR3 spells CASSLLGQGMNTEAFF. The CDR3 DNA follows: TGTGCCAGCAGTTTATTGGGACAGGGCATGAACACTGAAGCTTTCTTT.

This clone is a singleton in its sample. The chain employs TRBV6-4 and TRBJ2-3; tentatively, D is TRBD1 or TRBD2 (5 bases each). The V gene lost 4 bases and the J gene lost 3 bases, with 11 bases spanning the gap. The CDR3 runs to 14 residues. Germline V CDR1 and CDR2: MRHNA, SNTAGT. CDR3 sequence reads: CASSGQGGTDTQYF. The DNA of the CDR3 is TGTGCCAGCAGTGGTCAGGGCGGGACAGATACGCAGTATTTT.

This chain joins TRBV4-3 and TRBJ2-3; TRBD2 aligns across 10 bases. CDR1 LGHNA and CDR2 YSLEER come from the germline V gene. J gave up 2 bases and V 2 bases, and 4 bases lay outside the gene matches. The CDR3 length is 16 residues. In DNA form, the CDR3 reads TGCGCCAGCAGCCAAAGCGGGGGGGGCACCACAGATACGCAGTATTTT. This encodes CASSQSGGGTTDTQYF.

The chain links TRBV7-2 to TRBJ2-3, with 11 bases identical to TRBD2. The junction had 5 bases not matched to a gene; V was cut back by 4 bases and J by 8 bases. CDR3 length equals 14 residues. In germline, CDR1 is SGHTA, CDR2 FQGNSA. The CDR3 region has the DNA TGTGCCAGCAGCTCGACAGGACTAGCGGGTACGCAGTATTTT. This sequence encodes CASSSTGLAGTQYF. The full variable domain, rest sourced from reference TRBV7-2 and TRBJ2-3, is GAGVSQSPSNKVTEKGKDVELRCDPISGHTALYWYRQSLGQGLEFLIYFQGNSAPDKSGLPSDRFSAERTGGSVSTLTIQRTQQEDSAVYLCASSSTGLAGTQYFGPGTRLTVL.

This chain uses TRBV6-5 with TRBJ2-7; the D call may be TRBD1 or TRBD2 (6 bases each). Germline lookup yields CDR1 MNHEY and CDR2 SVGAGI. Trimming pared 5 bases from V and 2 bases from J, leaving 16 bases between. The CDR3 contains 15 residues. Written as DNA, the CDR3 is TGTGCCAGCAGTCCAACTAGCAGGGGAACCTACGAGCAGTACGTC. The encoded protein is CASSPTSRGTYEQYV.

The chain recombines TRBV4-1 with TRBJ2-5; 7 positions agree with TRBD1. The CDR3 extends over 18 amino acids. The V gene's germline CDR1 is MGHRA and CDR2 YSYEKL. V was pared by 2 bases and J by 0 bases, with 12 bases of the junction left unmatched. The CDR3 bases are TGCGCCAGCAGCCAACTACTACGGGACAGCCCGTACCAAGAGACCCAGTACTTC. This sequence encodes CASSQLLRDSPYQETQYF.

The CDR3 protein is CAWSEDRLSYNEQFF. CDR3 sequence (DNA): TGTGCCTGGAGTGAAGACAGACTCTCCTACAATGAGCAGTTCTTC. The gene calls are TRBV30 and TRBJ2-1; tentatively, D is TRBD1 (5 bases). The CDR3 runs to 15 residues. Germline-derived CDR1 and CDR2 are GTSNPN and SVGIG (reference sequence). Trimming removed 1 base at V and 0 bases at J, with 10 bases between.

The gene calls are TRBV5-1 and TRBJ2-2, with no clear D. The germline V gene has CDR1 SGHRS and CDR2 YFSETQ. Trimming left V 4 bases short and J 6 bases short, with 10 bases between. CDR3 length: 13 amino acids. Written as DNA, the CDR3 is TGCGCCAGCAGCCCACCAGACGCCGGGGAGCTGTTTTTT. It translates to CASSPPDAGELFF.

The CDR3 DNA reads as TGTGCCAGCACCGAACTCAATAGCGGGATCTCAGATACGCAGTATTTT. Translated: CASTELNSGISDTQYF. This chain connects TRBV28 to TRBJ2-3, with 8 bases fitting TRBD2. Unmatched junction bases numbered 13, after V lost 7 bases and J lost 4 bases. This CDR3 has 16 amino acids. Per germline, CDR1 MDHEN and CDR2 SYDVKM. Filled out from reference TRBV28 and TRBJ2-3, the complete variable domain reads DVKVTQSSRYLVKRTGEKVFLECVQDMDHENMFWYRQDPGLGLRLIYFSYDVKMKEKGDIPEGYSVSREKKERFSLILESASTNQTSMYLCASTELNSGISDTQYFGPGTRLTVL.